The 19 T cell receptor beta chains listed next were all sequenced from one sample in a study of cytomegalovirus exposure and HLA in healthy donors. Amplification used 60 Vbeta primers and 13 Jbeta primers. The protocol was immunoSEQ multiplex PCR, while the TCRdb copy is restricted to in-frame clones and leaves out a portion. The profile covers some 150,000 clones, with roughly 80% appearing a single time and 3.5% to 5.5% taken by the ten largest. The sample taken for sequencing was PBMCs. The receptors derive from a woman in her forties in good health and CMV-seropositive.

This chain links TRBV19 with TRBJ2-4; a possible D gene is TRBD2 (5 bases). V gave up 5 bases and J gave up 0 bases, with 8 bases separating them. CDR1 is LNHDA and CDR2 is SQIVND in the germline V gene (reference sequence). The CDR3 has 14 residues. CDR3 coding DNA: TGTGCCAGTAGTCCCGGACTAGCCAAAAACATTCAGTACTTC. Encoded protein: CASSPGLAKNIQYF.

This chain uses TRBV9 with TRBJ2-1, with D possibly being TRBD1 (6 bases). The germline gives CDR1 SGDLS, CDR2 YYNGEE. V lost 7 bases and J 10 bases, leaving 27 bases between the germline ends. The CDR3 is made up of 16 amino acids. In nucleotides, the CDR3 is TGTGCCAGCGGCAGTAGGACAGAAGGACGCTACGGAGAGCAGTTCTTC. Translation: CASGSRTEGRYGEQFF.

The chain employs TRBV11-3 and TRBJ2-7, with 9 bases aligning to TRBD2. V gave up 5 bases and J gave up 2 bases; unmatched junction bases: 16. This CDR3 is 18 amino acids long. Per the germline V gene, CDR1 is SGHNT and CDR2 is YENEEA. The CDR3 DNA sequence: TGTGCCAGCAGCCTAGGACTAGCGCGAATCCACTTTCCCTACGAGCAGTACTTC. Translated, it gives CASSLGLARIHFPYEQYF.

This clone was counted between two and nine times. The genes are TRBV25-1 and TRBJ2-3, with D tentatively TRBD2 (5 bases). CDR3 length: 11 residues. V lost 8 bases and J 5 bases, leaving 8 bases between the germline ends. The germline V gene has CDR1 MGHDK and CDR2 SYGVNS. CDR3 sequence reads: CASARGDTQYF. Written as DNA, the CDR3 is TGTGCCAGCGCCCGGGGAGATACGCAGTATTTT.

This chain joins TRBV6-5 and TRBJ2-7, with 9 nucleotides matching TRBD1. This CDR3 spans 14 amino acids. CDR1 is MNHEY, CDR2 SVGAGI, per germline. V gave up 7 bases and J gave up 3 bases; unmatched junction bases: 7. Here the CDR3 reads CASKRQGDIYEQYF. The DNA of the CDR3 is TGTGCCAGCAAAAGACAGGGGGATATCTACGAGCAGTACTTC.

In this sample, this clone turned up a few times. The chain links TRBV2 to TRBJ1-2; 7 bases line up with TRBD1. CDR1 and CDR2 (germline): SNHLY, FYNNEI. The CDR3 is made up of 11 amino acids. V lost 5 bases to trimming and J lost 13 bases; unmatched junction nucleotides: 7. CDR3 region: CASSNRDRSTF. In DNA form, the CDR3 reads TGTGCCAGCAGTAACCGGGACAGAAGCACCTTC. The entire variable domain, with the rest obtained from reference TRBV2 and TRBJ1-2, is as follows: EPEVTQTPSHQVTQMGQEVILRCVPISNHLYFYWYRQILGQKVEFLVSFYNNEISEKSEIFDDQFSVERPDGSNFTLKIRSTKLEDSAMYFCASSNRDRSTFGSGTRLTVV.

This chain links TRBV19 with TRBJ2-7; TRBD1 might be the D (5 bases). Germline CDR1 and CDR2: LNHDA and SQIVND (reference sequence). The CDR3 covers 18 residues. Trimming took 3 bases from V and 2 from J, leaving 23 bases between them. The CDR3 region has the DNA TGTGCCAGTAGTATGGATTACAACGAAGGGGTCTGGCCCTACGAGCAGTACTTC. Its protein is CASSMDYNEGVWPYEQYF.

V usage is TRBV10-2 and J usage is TRBJ2-1, with D maybe TRBD2 (6 bases). Germline values: CDR1 WSHSY, CDR2 SAAADI. The CDR3 has 14 residues. V gave up 1 base and J gave up 8 bases, with 12 bases separating them. This chain's CDR3 is CASSELGGEDEQFF. CDR3 nucleotides: TGCGCCAGCAGTGAGTTAGGCGGGGAGGATGAGCAGTTCTTC.

This clone was detected once. The V and J genes are TRBV2 and TRBJ2-1; 7 bases match TRBD1. Germline V lookup: CDR1 SNHLY, CDR2 FYNNEI. The CDR3 loop spans 13 amino acids. V trimming: 9 bases; J trimming: 0 bases; junction bases outside the gene matches: 2. This chain's CDR3 is CARGTDSYNEQFF. For the CDR3, the DNA is TGTGCCAGGGGGACAGACTCCTACAATGAGCAGTTCTTC.

This chain joins TRBV28 and TRBJ2-5; D gene ambiguous. The last part of the DNA fits TRBJ2-7 better; the J call may be wrong. This CDR3 is 12 amino acids long. Germline CDR1 and CDR2: MDHEN and SYDVKM. The CDR3 protein is CASSESSYEQYF. In nucleotides, the CDR3 is TGTGCCAGCTCTGAAAGCTCCTACGAGCAGTACTTC.

V and J are TRBV29-1 and TRBJ2-7; 8 nucleotides align to TRBD1. The germline gives CDR1 SQVTM, CDR2 ANQGSEA. CDR3 length: 14 amino acids. J gave up 2 bases and V 7 bases, and 10 bases lay outside the gene matches. CDR3 DNA sequence: TGCAGCGCCACAGGGGGTACAAAAACCTACGAGCAGTACTTC. Amino acids: CSATGGTKTYEQYF.

This clone showed up just a few times. The chain links TRBV15 to TRBJ1-6; D is possibly TRBD1 (5 bases). Per germline, CDR1 LNHNV and CDR2 YYDKDF (reference sequence). The CDR3 totals 14 residues. V dropped 5 bases and J dropped 10 bases, with 15 bases sitting between them. This chain's CDR3 is CATSGGWGGSPLHF. For the CDR3, the DNA is TGTGCCACCAGCGGGGGTTGGGGGGGGTCACCCCTCCACTTT.

This chain uses TRBV5-4 with TRBJ2-4; a weak D match, TRBD2 (6 bases). Trimming stripped 0 bases from V and 4 bases from J, with 14 bases between. From germline, CDR1 is SGHNT and CDR2 YYREEE (reference sequence). The CDR3 has 16 amino acids. The DNA of the CDR3 is TGTGCCAGCAGCTTGGGCGCGGACTATGGGAAAAACATTCAGTACTTC. It is translated as CASSLGADYGKNIQYF.

This chain connects TRBV11-2 to TRBJ1-2, with D possibly being TRBD1 (6 bases). V was clipped by 1 base and J by 2 bases, with 11 bases between them. This CDR3 region has 15 residues. The germline V gene has CDR1 SGHAT and CDR2 FQNNGV. CDR3 sequence reads: CASSLALTGNYGYTF. The CDR3 DNA is TGTGCCAGCAGCTTAGCTCTTACAGGGAACTATGGCTACACCTTC.

This chain joins TRBV6-5 and TRBJ2-1, with 8 bases fitting TRBD1. Germline values: CDR1 MNHEY, CDR2 SVGAGI. There are 15 residues in the CDR3. J was trimmed by 5 bases and V by 4 bases; bases with no gene match: 7. CDR3 loop: CASSSDRGVNNEQFF. CDR3 DNA: TGTGCCAGCAGTTCCGACAGGGGTGTGAACAATGAGCAGTTCTTC.

This clone was counted between two and nine times. The V call is TRBV18, the J call TRBJ1-1; the D is unclear. V dropped 5 bases and J dropped 8 bases, with 9 bases sitting between them. Germline V CDR1 and CDR2: KGHSH, LQKENI. This CDR3 is built from 11 residues. The DNA of the CDR3 is TGTGCCAGCTCATCTACACAGGAAGCTTTCTTT. Its protein product is CASSSTQEAFF.

The chain links TRBV19 to TRBJ1-1; perhaps TRBD1 as D (6 bases). The CDR3 contains 13 residues. Trimming took off 7 bases at V and 4 bases at J, with 13 bases between the two ends. The germline CDR1 and CDR2 sequences are LNHDA and SQIVND (reference sequence). This CDR3 reads CASKVQGRTEAFF. CDR3 DNA sequence: TGTGCCAGTAAAGTTCAGGGGCGCACTGAAGCTTTCTTT.

J is TRBJ2-7 and V is TRBV28, with 7 nucleotides matching TRBD2. CDR3 length: 14 amino acids. Per the germline V gene, CDR1 is MDHEN and CDR2 is SYDVKM. V gave up 5 bases and J gave up 4 bases; unmatched junction bases: 8. Written as DNA, the CDR3 is TGTGCCAGCAGTCAGCTGGGGGGGGGATACGAGCAGTACTTC. Translation gives CASSQLGGGYEQYF.

The V call is TRBV5-6, the J call TRBJ1-5; D possibly corresponds to TRBD1 (5 bases). The CDR3 totals 15 residues. V dropped 0 bases and J dropped 0 bases, with 7 bases sitting between them. The germline V gene has CDR1 SGHDT and CDR2 YYEEEE. CDR3 nucleotides: TGTGCCAGCAGCTTGGGACAGTATAGCAATCAGCCCCAGCATTTT. Its protein product is CASSLGQYSNQPQHF.